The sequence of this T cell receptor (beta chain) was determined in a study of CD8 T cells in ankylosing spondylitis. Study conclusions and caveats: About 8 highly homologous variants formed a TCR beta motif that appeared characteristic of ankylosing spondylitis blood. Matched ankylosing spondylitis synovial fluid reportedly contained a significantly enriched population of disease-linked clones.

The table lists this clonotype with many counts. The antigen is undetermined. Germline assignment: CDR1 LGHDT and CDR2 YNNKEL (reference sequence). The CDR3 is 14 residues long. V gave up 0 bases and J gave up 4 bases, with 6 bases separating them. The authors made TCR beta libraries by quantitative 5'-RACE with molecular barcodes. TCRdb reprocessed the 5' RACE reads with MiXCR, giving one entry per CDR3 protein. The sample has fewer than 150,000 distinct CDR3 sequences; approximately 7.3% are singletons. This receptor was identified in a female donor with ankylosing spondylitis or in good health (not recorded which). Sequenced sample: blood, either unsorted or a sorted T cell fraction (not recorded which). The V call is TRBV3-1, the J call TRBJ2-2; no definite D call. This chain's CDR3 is CASSQDPATGELFF. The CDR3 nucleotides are TGTGCCAGCAGCCAAGATCCAGCCACCGGGGAGCTGTTTTTT.